This T cell receptor (beta chain) was identified during a study of regulatory T cells in long-lasting Graves disease. Points from the study as a whole: Newly diagnosed patients had higher TCR diversity than persistent Graves' patients did.

Building the TCR beta libraries relied on iRepertoire HTBI primers, and CDR3 regions underwent Arm-PCR. Using its own MiXCR run on the multiplex PCR reads, TCRdb lists one record per CDR3 protein. This sample carries a few hundred thousand distinct CDR3 sequences, approximately 20% of them seen once, and the ten largest clones take over 20%. The time point is: newly diagnosed GD, antithyroid drugs for less than 3 months. The authors made the TCR library using RNA they extracted from PBMCs. The CDR3 sequence is 18 residues long. J lost 6 bases, V lost 5 bases, and 13 bases had no gene match. In germline, CDR1 is SGHNT, CDR2 YENEEA. This clonotype was picked up a small number of times. The antigen remains undetermined.

The V gene is TRBV11-3, the J gene TRBJ2-1, with 13 positions matching TRBD2. Sequences were derived from peripheral blood mononuclear cells (PBMCs), sampled at new diagnosis, from a patient treated with antithyroid drugs. The receptor's source is a female donor with Graves disease. The CDR3 sequence: CASSLGTSGTYWTNEQFF. The CDR3 coding sequence is TGTGCCAGCAGCCTCGGGACTAGCGGGACTTATTGGACCAATGAGCAGTTCTTC.